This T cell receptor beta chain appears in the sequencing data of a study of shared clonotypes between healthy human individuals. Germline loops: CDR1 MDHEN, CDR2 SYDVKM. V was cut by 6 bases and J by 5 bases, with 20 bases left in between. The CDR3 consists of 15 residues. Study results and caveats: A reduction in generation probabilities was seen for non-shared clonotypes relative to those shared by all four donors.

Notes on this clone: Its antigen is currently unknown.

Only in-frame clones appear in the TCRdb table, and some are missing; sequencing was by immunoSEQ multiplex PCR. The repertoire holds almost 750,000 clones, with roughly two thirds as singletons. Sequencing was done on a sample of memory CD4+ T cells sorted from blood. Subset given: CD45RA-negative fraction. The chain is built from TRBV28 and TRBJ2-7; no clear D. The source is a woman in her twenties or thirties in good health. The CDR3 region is CASRALFELSNEQYF. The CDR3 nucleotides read TGTGCCAGCAGGGCCCTATTCGAACTCTCGAACGAGCAGTACTTC.